Shown below are 18 T cell receptor beta chains from a single sample sequenced in a study of OX40 agonist ivuxolimab in advanced cancers. Produced via immunoSEQ multiplex PCR; TCRdb's table is partial and in-frame only. The sample has 25,000 to 35,000 clones; almost 85% are singletons. Sequenced here: CD4+ or CD8+ T cells sorted from blood, sampled in a trial of the OX40 agonist ivuxolimab. The receptors shown here come from an adult with an advanced solid tumor such as melanoma, head and neck, liver or kidney cancer.

A note on this clone: The junction departs from germline at one end; a sequencing error may be responsible. The chain is built from TRBV9 and TRBJ2-1, with D maybe TRBD2 (6 bases). Looked up from germline, CDR1 is SGDLS and CDR2 is YYNGEE. This CDR3 is built from 14 residues. CDR3 amino acids: CASSGRDSNNEQFF. CDR3 in DNA: TGTGCCAGCAGCGGTCGGGACTCCAACAATGAGCAGTTCTTC.

The V and J genes are TRBV4-1 and TRBJ1-3; D remains unclear. Looked up from germline, CDR1 is MGHRA and CDR2 is YSYEKL. The CDR3 length is 15 residues. V lost 0 bases to trimming and J lost 3 bases, with 9 bases between them. CDR3 nucleotides: TGCGCCAGCAGCCAAGATCCCTACGGTGGAAACACCATATATTTT. It codes for CASSQDPYGGNTIYF.

The V gene is TRBV5-1, the J gene TRBJ2-1; 7 nucleotides line up with TRBD2. The V segment lost 0 bases and the J segment 2 bases; nucleotides outside the gene matches: 5. The CDR3 runs to 16 residues. CDR1 and CDR2 from the germline V gene are SGHRS and YFSETQ. CDR3 DNA sequence: TGCGCCAGCAGCTTGGCCGGGGCGGGAGCCTACAATGAGCAGTTCTTC. Translated: CASSLAGAGAYNEQFF.

The chain couples TRBV28 to TRBJ2-7, with 7 bases aligning to TRBD1. This CDR3 spans 14 amino acids. V shed 3 bases and J 3 bases; nucleotides not matched to a gene: 5. Per the germline V gene, CDR1 is MDHEN and CDR2 is SYDVKM. For the CDR3, the DNA is TGTGCCAGCAGTTTTTACAGGGGTAGCTACGAGCAGTACTTC. Translating gives CASSFYRGSYEQYF.

With regard to this clone: A much larger clone differs by one base, so this may be a read error. The chain uses TRBV5-4 and TRBJ1-2; maybe TRBD1 (6 bases). Germline V CDR1 and CDR2: SGHNT, YYREEE (reference sequence). This CDR3 contains 14 residues. CDR3 in DNA: TGTGCCAGCAGCCCCCCGGAGGGGGGCTATGGCTACATCTTC. Encoded protein: CASSPPEGGYGYIF.

The chain couples TRBV9 to TRBJ2-1, with 11 bases fitting TRBD2. The CDR3 spans 16 residues. Germline V gene data show CDR1 as SGDLS and CDR2 as YYNGEE. V gave up 2 bases and J gave up 5 bases; unmatched junction bases: 6. CDR3 amino acids: CASSVDGTSGNNEQFF. Here the CDR3 DNA reads TGTGCCAGCAGCGTTGATGGGACTAGCGGTAACAATGAGCAGTTCTTC.

The chain combines TRBV7-6 with TRBJ2-1; D ambiguous. CDR3 size: 13 residues. Germline loops: CDR1 SGHVS, CDR2 FNYEAQ. V lost 7 bases to trimming and J lost 4 bases, with 11 bases between them. The CDR3 loop is CASTQASYNEQFF. The CDR3 bases are TGTGCCAGCACCCAAGCGAGTTACAATGAGCAGTTCTTC.

This chain links TRBV28 with TRBJ1-1, with D unclear. Trimming left V 6 bases short and J 5 bases short, with 10 bases between. Per germline, CDR1 MDHEN and CDR2 SYDVKM. The CDR3 spans 12 residues. CDR3 residues: CASRSVETEAFF. DNA for the CDR3: TGTGCCAGCAGGTCAGTGGAAACTGAAGCTTTCTTT.

The chain recombines TRBV10-3 with TRBJ1-5, with TRBD1 as a possible D gene (6 bases). The CDR3 runs to 12 residues. Germline loops: CDR1 ENHRY, CDR2 SYGVKD. V shed 7 bases and J shed 3 bases, with 7 bases lying between them. The CDR3 reads CAIKGDNQPQHF. CDR3 DNA: TGTGCCATCAAGGGGGACAATCAGCCCCAGCATTTT.

A few counts support this clone. This chain joins TRBV5-6 and TRBJ2-7; D possibly corresponds to TRBD2 (5 bases). CDR1 is SGHDT, CDR2 YYEEEE, per germline. Trimming left V 0 bases short and J 7 bases short, with 14 bases between. The CDR3 is 14 amino acids. The CDR3 loop reads CASSLELSRREQYF. The CDR3 nucleotides are TGTGCCAGCAGCTTGGAGTTGAGCCGGAGGGAGCAGTACTTC.

The rearrangement uses TRBV9 and TRBJ2-1, with 9 bases fitting TRBD1. This CDR3 spans 14 amino acids. Per germline, CDR1 SGDLS and CDR2 YYNGEE. The V segment lost 4 bases and the J segment 4 bases; nucleotides outside the gene matches: 3. CDR3 nucleotides: TGTGCCAGCAGCTTCGGACAGGGGTACAATGAGCAGTTCTTC. As protein: CASSFGQGYNEQFF.

A single count supports this clone. The V call is TRBV6-1, the J call TRBJ2-1; 9 nucleotides line up with TRBD1. Unmatched junction bases numbered 8, after V lost 2 bases and J lost 6 bases. This CDR3 contains 16 residues. Germline V gene data show CDR1 as MNHNS and CDR2 as SASEGT. CDR3 residues: CASSERGTGYVNEQFF. DNA for the CDR3: TGTGCCAGCAGTGAACGCGGGACAGGGTATGTCAATGAGCAGTTCTTC.

This sequence joins TRBV27 and TRBJ1-2, with 7 bases matching TRBD1. This CDR3 is built from 15 residues. CDR1 is MNHEY and CDR2 is SMNVEV in the germline V gene (reference sequence). V was pared by 2 bases and J by 5 bases, with 8 bases of the junction left unmatched. The CDR3 protein is CASSLRSGTAYGYTF. CDR3 nucleotide sequence: TGTGCCAGCAGTTTAAGGTCCGGGACAGCTTATGGCTACACCTTC.

The chain links TRBV19 to TRBJ1-5; TRBD1 might be the D (5 bases). The CDR3 consists of 14 residues. Trimming cost V 3 bases and J 5 bases, with 11 bases left between them. Germline V CDR1 and CDR2: LNHDA, SQIVND (reference sequence). CDR3 bases: TGTGCCAGTAGTATCTGGGACGGGGATCAGCCCCAGCATTTT. It translates to CASSIWDGDQPQHF.

This clone was picked up a small number of times. Other DNA sequences within the sample encode an identical CDR3. The rearrangement links TRBV7-6 to TRBJ2-7; D may be TRBD2 (5 bases). The CDR3 sequence is 13 residues long. Trimming removed 1 base at V and 6 bases at J, with 10 bases between. Per germline, CDR1 SGHVS and CDR2 FNYEAQ. The CDR3 bases are TGTGCCAGCAGCTTAGGGGTTGGGAGCGAGCAGTACTTC. Its translation is CASSLGVGSEQYF.

The table lists this clone with a few counts. The gene calls are TRBV5-6 and TRBJ1-2, with TRBD1 identical over 9 bases. V lost 4 bases and J lost 5; bases outside the gene matches: 9. The V gene's germline CDR1 is SGHDT and CDR2 YYEEEE. The CDR3 sequence is 15 residues long. The CDR3 protein is CASSPGTGSGYGYTF. The CDR3 DNA is TGTGCCAGCAGCCCCGGGACAGGGAGTGGGTATGGCTACACCTTC.

The gene calls are TRBV15 and TRBJ1-1; D call uncertain. Germline CDR1 reads LNHNV; CDR2 reads YYDKDF (reference sequence). Trimming took off 5 bases at V and 0 bases at J, with 7 bases between the two ends. The CDR3 has 13 amino acids. The CDR3 is CATSGEVNTEAFF. The CDR3 nucleotides read TGTGCCACCAGCGGGGAGGTGAACACTGAAGCTTTCTTT.

As DNA, the CDR3 is TGTGCCAGTAGTCGGACTGCCGCTCAAGAGACCCAGTACTTC. It is translated as CASSRTAAQETQYF. This chain uses TRBV7-9 with TRBJ2-5, with TRBD2 as a possible D gene (5 bases). The CDR3 has 14 residues. The V end was cut by 9 bases, the J end by 2 bases, with 16 bases between. The germline gives CDR1 SEHNR, CDR2 FQNEAQ (reference sequence).